Following are 14 T cell receptor beta chains from one sample sequenced in a study of radiotherapy plus CTLA-4 blockade in lung cancer (dated by TCRdb to 2016 to 2019). Library generation was performed with the immunoSEQ multiplex PCR assay. TCRdb stores this immuneACCESS table with in-frame sequences only. Part of the clones is absent; in the studies checked, under half of the shortfall reflects unresolved V genes, and no reason is known for the rest. Here the sample has approximately 50,000 clones; approximately 84% occur a single time. The leading ten clones occupy around 6.6% of the sample. The sequenced sample was peripheral blood, obtained from a patient treated with radiotherapy plus ipilimumab. These receptor sequences come from a human donor with non-small cell lung cancer whose response to radiotherapy plus ipilimumab could not be evaluated.

The rearrangement joins TRBV10-3 to TRBJ2-5, with 10 bases aligning to TRBD2. The CDR3 covers 17 residues. Per germline, CDR1 ENHRY and CDR2 SYGVKD. Unmatched junction bases numbered 8, after V lost 0 bases and J lost 4 bases. The CDR3 spells CAISESTLASGGETQYF. The CDR3 DNA reads as TGTGCCATCAGTGAGTCGACGTTGGCTAGCGGGGGAGAGACCCAGTACTTC.

CDR3 in DNA: TGTGCCAGTAGTATAGCCTTGACAGGGAACACTGAAGCTTTCTTT. As protein: CASSIALTGNTEAFF. J is TRBJ1-1 and V is TRBV19; possibly TRBD1 for D (6 bases). The CDR3 consists of 15 residues. Germline CDR1 is LNHDA and CDR2 is SQIVND (reference sequence). V shed 1 base and J shed 1 base, with 10 bases lying between them.

The chain couples TRBV10-3 to TRBJ1-2; D ambiguous. V shed 5 bases and J shed 0 bases, with 19 bases lying between them. Germline V lookup: CDR1 ENHRY, CDR2 SYGVKD. The CDR3 sequence is 17 residues long. DNA of the CDR3: TGTGCCATCAGTAAAATTTTCAGAGACAAAACTAACTATGGCTACACCTTC. As protein: CAISKIFRDKTNYGYTF.

The V call is TRBV4-3, the J call TRBJ2-5, with TRBD2 matching 8 bases. The CDR3 has 17 residues. Germline assignment: CDR1 LGHNA and CDR2 YSLEER. The trim removed 0 bases at V and 5 bases at J, leaving 11 bases unmatched. CDR3 loop: CASSQDLVGLGGETQYF. The CDR3 coding sequence is TGCGCCAGCAGCCAAGATCTCGTGGGACTAGGGGGGGAGACCCAGTACTTC.

This clone was counted a single time. The rearrangement links TRBV5-6 to TRBJ1-1, with 10 nucleotides matching TRBD1. The CDR3 consists of 15 residues. Trimming cost V 4 bases and J 0 bases; bases outside gene matches: 3. CDR1 and CDR2 (germline): SGHDT, YYEEEE. CDR3 residues: CASSATGGLNTEAFF. The DNA of the CDR3 is TGTGCCAGCAGCGCGACAGGGGGCCTGAACACTGAAGCTTTCTTT.

The chain couples TRBV9 to TRBJ1-2, with D maybe TRBD1 (5 bases). CDR3 length equals 15 residues. Trimming pared 4 bases from V and 3 bases from J, leaving 16 bases between. In germline, CDR1 is SGDLS, CDR2 YYNGEE. CDR3 protein: CASSQLRGTDYGYTF. CDR3 DNA sequence: TGTGCCAGCAGCCAACTTCGCGGGACGGACTATGGCTACACCTTC.

V is TRBV4-3 and J is TRBJ2-2, with 8 nucleotides matching TRBD1. In germline, CDR1 is LGHNA, CDR2 YSLEER. The trim removed 6 bases at V and 5 bases at J, leaving 14 bases unmatched. This CDR3 is built from 17 residues. The CDR3 region is CASRPRLTGERTGELFF. Here the CDR3 DNA reads TGCGCCAGCAGGCCAAGATTGACAGGGGAACGGACCGGGGAGCTGTTTTTT.

The J gene is TRBJ2-5, the V gene TRBV11-2, with TRBD2 matching over 14 bases. CDR1 SGHAT and CDR2 FQNNGV come from the germline V gene. The CDR3 is 19 amino acids. V shed 5 bases and J 5 bases; nucleotides not matched to a gene: 16. The CDR3 DNA reads TGTGCCAGCAGCGCAAACCCTGGACTAGCGGGGGGAAGAGGGGAGACCCAGTACTTC. Protein: CASSANPGLAGGRGETQYF. The whole variable domain, filled in from reference TRBV11-2 and TRBJ2-5, reads EAGVAQSPRYKIIEKRQSVAFWCNPISGHATLYWYQQILGQGPKLLIQFQNNGVVDDSQLPKDRFSAERLKGVDSTLKIQPAKLEDSAVYLCASSANPGLAGGRGETQYFGPGTRLLVL.

The chain uses TRBV7-2 and TRBJ2-5, with 7 bases matching TRBD1. This CDR3 contains 13 residues. Germline V CDR1 and CDR2: SGHTA, FQGNSA. Germline trimming cut 2 bases from V and 5 bases from J; bases unmatched to any gene: 2. CDR3 in amino acids: CASSLTQGETQYF. Here the CDR3 DNA reads TGTGCCAGCAGCTTAACACAGGGGGAGACCCAGTACTTC. The whole variable domain, remainder taken from reference TRBV7-2 and TRBJ2-5, is GAGVSQSPSNKVTEKGKDVELRCDPISGHTALYWYRQSLGQGLEFLIYFQGNSAPDKSGLPSDRFSAERTGGSVSTLTIQRTQQEDSAVYLCASSLTQGETQYFGPGTRLLVL.

The rearrangement links TRBV27 to TRBJ1-2; TRBD1 might be the D (5 bases). V lost 2 bases to trimming and J lost 6 bases, with 7 bases between them. This CDR3 region has 12 residues. Germline CDR1 reads MNHEY; CDR2 reads SMNVEV (reference sequence). CDR3 DNA: TGTGCCAGCAGTTTAACAGGAGATGGCTACACCTTC. Protein sequence: CASSLTGDGYTF.

This clone was seen a single time. The gene calls are TRBV19 and TRBJ1-5; no firm D call. This CDR3 spans 14 amino acids. V dropped 3 bases and J dropped 4 bases, with 10 bases sitting between them. Germline-derived CDR1 and CDR2 are LNHDA and SQIVND (reference sequence). The CDR3 loop reads CASSIEGRNQPQHF. Here the CDR3 DNA reads TGTGCCAGTAGTATTGAGGGCCGGAATCAGCCCCAGCATTTT.

This chain joins TRBV5-1 and TRBJ2-2; tentatively, D is TRBD1 (6 bases). CDR1 and CDR2 (germline): SGHRS, YFSETQ. The CDR3 consists of 14 residues. The V end was cut by 4 bases, the J end by 4 bases, with 11 bases between. The CDR3 here is CASSPGASTGELFF. Written as DNA, the CDR3 is TGCGCCAGCAGCCCAGGGGCGAGCACCGGGGAGCTGTTTTTT.

This clone was seen more than once but under ten times. The chain carries TRBV7-9 and TRBJ1-3, with no clear D. From germline, CDR1 is SEHNR and CDR2 FQNEAQ (reference sequence). The CDR3 contains 14 residues. V lost 2 bases and J 0 bases, leaving 5 bases between the germline ends. Here the CDR3 DNA reads TGTGCCAGCAGCTTATCCAGCTCTGGAAACACCATATATTTT. Translated: CASSLSSSGNTIYF.

The rearrangement joins TRBV28 to TRBJ2-7, with D tentatively TRBD1 (6 bases). This CDR3 has 12 residues. Germline CDR1 is MDHEN and CDR2 is SYDVKM. V shed 2 bases and J shed 4 bases, with 6 bases lying between them. As DNA, the CDR3 is TGTGCCAGCAGTTTAGGACAGTACGAGCAGTACTTC. It codes for CASSLGQYEQYF.